The 24 T cell receptor beta chains given below trace back to one sample, sequenced in a study of blood T cells in healthy people across ages. Through a sample-barcoded 5' primer and a J-beta primer mix, a second PCR was run for roughly 7 to 12 cycles. TCRdb ran MiXCR on the 5' RACE reads and lists one entry per CDR3 protein. The data hold about 1.5 million distinct CDR3 sequences, with about 45% observed a single time. The sequenced sample consisted of blood. The receptors were sampled from a young woman in good health.

The J gene is TRBJ2-5, the V gene TRBV3-1, with 9 bases identical to TRBD1. V lost 3 bases, J lost 12 bases, and 5 bases stayed unmatched. Germline CDR1 reads LGHDT; CDR2 reads YNNKEL (reference sequence). This CDR3 spans 12 amino acids. The CDR3 DNA reads as TGTGCCAGCAGCCAGCGGACAGGGGTGGAGTACTTC. It encodes CASSQRTGVEYF.

The rearrangement uses TRBV20-1 and TRBJ2-5, with a possible D match to TRBD1 (5 bases). CDR1 DFQATT and CDR2 SNEGSKA come from the germline V gene (reference sequence). With 3 bases removed from V and 4 bases from J, the gap between germline ends came to 12 bases. CDR3 length equals 13 residues. In DNA form, the CDR3 reads TGCAGTGCTAGTCGGATCAGGGTAGAGACCCAGTACTTC. It encodes CSASRIRVETQYF.

V and J are TRBV12-3 or TRBV12-4 and TRBJ2-3, with 9 bases lining up with TRBD2. Trimming cost V 5 bases and J 12 bases; bases outside gene matches: 9. The CDR3 extends over 13 amino acids. The CDR3 reads CASSLPGLAEQYF. The CDR3 DNA reads as TGTGCCAGCAGTCTACCGGGACTAGCAGAACAGTATTTT.

J is TRBJ1-4 and V is TRBV4-3, with D perhaps matching TRBD1 (5 bases). Germline V gene lookup returns CDR1 LGHNA and CDR2 YSLEER. V was trimmed by 3 bases and J by 3 bases, leaving 8 bases between them. This CDR3 is 14 amino acids long. For the CDR3, the DNA is TGCGCCAGCAGCCAGGCGGGGGCTAATGAAAAACTGTTTTTT. Encoded protein: CASSQAGANEKLFF.

This chain connects TRBV5-1 to TRBJ1-5; possibly TRBD1 for D (6 bases). V dropped 0 bases and J dropped 5 bases, with 9 bases sitting between them. Germline V gene lookup returns CDR1 SGHRS and CDR2 YFSETQ. CDR3 size: 14 residues. This CDR3 reads CASSLASGDQPQHF. CDR3 in DNA: TGCGCCAGCAGCTTGGCGTCAGGGGATCAGCCCCAGCATTTT.

The V call is TRBV20-1, the J call TRBJ1-2; 7 positions agree with TRBD1. From germline, CDR1 is DFQATT and CDR2 SNEGSKA (reference sequence). The CDR3 spans 17 residues. V gave up 6 bases and J gave up 4 bases; unmatched junction bases: 20. The CDR3 is CSATTGSIPRLSYGYTF. DNA for the CDR3: TGCAGTGCCACGACAGGGAGTATCCCACGATTGAGCTATGGCTACACCTTC.

The chain couples TRBV7-2 to TRBJ2-4; 7 positions agree with TRBD2. TRBJ2-7 matches the DNA end more closely, so the J call is doubtful. The CDR3 consists of 15 residues. Germline loops: CDR1 SGHTA, CDR2 FQGNSA. This CDR3 reads CASSLVGGPGIEQYF. The CDR3 region has the DNA TGTGCCAGCAGCTTAGTGGGAGGGCCTGGGATCGAGCAGTACTTC.

Only a few counts were recorded for this clonotype. V is TRBV6-4 and J is TRBJ2-1; TRBD2 matches 9 bases. CDR1 is MRHNA, CDR2 SNTAGT, per germline. The CDR3 extends over 14 amino acids. With 3 bases clipped from V and 5 bases from J, the junction kept 2 bases outside the gene matches. The CDR3 nucleotides read TGTGCCAGCAGTGAGGGACTAGCCCACAATGAGCAGTTCTTC. Its translation: CASSEGLAHNEQFF.

This rearrangement joins TRBV20-1 to TRBJ2-5; 8 bases are a match to TRBD2. This CDR3 contains 16 residues. Germline CDR1 and CDR2: DFQATT and SNEGSKA (reference sequence). The ends lost 0 bases at V and 5 bases at J; junction bases unmatched: 11. The CDR3 DNA reads TGCAGTGCTAGAGATCTCTCTCGGGGGGGCCTCGAGACCCAGTACTTC. It codes for CSARDLSRGGLETQYF.

This clonotype has only a few counts. CDR3: CASSLVGSSDYEQYF. Written as DNA, the CDR3 is TGTGCCAGCAGCTTAGTTGGGTCCTCAGACTACGAGCAGTACTTC. This chain links TRBV7-9 with TRBJ2-7; D gene uncertain. Germline CDR1 and CDR2: SEHNR and FQNEAQ (reference sequence). V lost 1 base to trimming and J lost 3 bases, with 13 bases between them. This CDR3 spans 15 amino acids.

This clonotype was observed a handful of times. The rearrangement uses TRBV11-2 and TRBJ2-1; D is perhaps TRBD2 (5 bases). V lost 0 bases to trimming and J lost 4 bases, with 7 bases between them. The CDR3 consists of 14 residues. Germline CDR1 SGHAT, CDR2 FQNNGV. The CDR3 DNA sequence: TGTGCCAGCAGCTTAGATGGGGAGTACAATGAGCAGTTCTTC. The encoded protein is CASSLDGEYNEQFF.

This clonotype was picked up a small number of times. The gene calls are TRBV29-1 and TRBJ1-5; no firm D call. Germline CDR1 SQVTM, CDR2 ANQGSEA. The CDR3 consists of 14 residues. V was shortened by 5 bases and J by 0 bases, with 11 bases between the two germline ends. The CDR3 protein is CSVLDRDSNQPQHF. The CDR3 coding sequence is TGCAGCGTTCTAGATAGGGATAGCAATCAGCCCCAGCATTTT.

The sample holds a few counts of this clonotype. The V and J genes are TRBV15 and TRBJ2-3; TRBD2 aligns across 8 bases. Trimming at V came to 3 bases and at J to 1 base, leaving 0 bases not matched to a gene. Germline-derived CDR1 and CDR2 are LNHNV and YYDKDF (reference sequence). The CDR3 totals 14 residues. As DNA, the CDR3 is TGTGCCACCAGCAGCGGGGGGGGCACAGATACGCAGTATTTT. Translation: CATSSGGGTDTQYF.

This clonotype came up once. The CDR3 DNA is TGCGCCAGCAGCCAAAATTTTCGCGGGGAGCTGTTTTTT. It yields the protein CASSQNFRGELFF. The J gene is TRBJ2-2, the V gene TRBV4-3; D is unresolved. The CDR3 sequence is 13 residues long. Germline CDR1 is LGHNA and CDR2 is YSLEER. V lost 2 bases, J lost 7 bases, and 8 bases lay in between.

On this clonotype itself: This may stem from a read error, because a much larger clone lies one nucleotide away. This chain connects TRBV4-3 to TRBJ2-3; D may be TRBD1 or TRBD2 (6 bases each). The CDR3 consists of 15 residues. Trimming took off 1 base at V and 4 bases at J, with 12 bases between the two ends. The germline gives CDR1 LGHNA, CDR2 YSLEER. The CDR3 DNA is TGCGCCAGCAGCCAAGGGACAGCTAGCGCAGATACGCAGTATTTT. Protein sequence: CASSQGTASADTQYF.

The genes are TRBV12-3 or TRBV12-4 and TRBJ2-1; D gene unclear. Trimming stripped 5 bases from V and 4 bases from J, with 9 bases between. This CDR3 comprises 13 residues. The CDR3 nucleotides are TGTGCCAGCAGTCATAGGAATTACAATGAGCAGTTCTTC. It is translated as CASSHRNYNEQFF.

A few counts support this clonotype. The V call is TRBV29-1, the J call TRBJ2-5; D unresolved. This CDR3 region has 15 residues. Germline CDR1 reads SQVTM; CDR2 reads ANQGSEA. V was shortened by 0 bases and J by 5 bases, with 16 bases between the two germline ends. The CDR3 sequence is CSVEDRGQAIETQYF. The DNA of the CDR3 is TGCAGCGTTGAAGATCGTGGGCAGGCCATTGAGACCCAGTACTTC.

CDR3 sequence reads: CASSVSIRGTDRSTDTQYF. Written as DNA, the CDR3 is TGTGCCAGCAGCGTATCGATCAGGGGGACCGATAGGAGCACAGATACGCAGTATTTT. The chain recombines TRBV9 with TRBJ2-3, with TRBD1 identical over 7 bases. CDR1 and CDR2 (germline): SGDLS, YYNGEE. The V segment lost 1 base and the J segment 0 bases; nucleotides outside the gene matches: 14. The CDR3 is 19 residues long.

This sequence joins TRBV2 and TRBJ2-3, with 10 bases lining up with TRBD2. There are 16 residues in the CDR3. Germline CDR1 reads SNHLY; CDR2 reads FYNNEI. Trimming cost V 2 bases and J 4 bases; bases outside gene matches: 6. CDR3 amino acids: CASSESSGSFSDTQYF. CDR3 nucleotides: TGTGCCAGCAGTGAATCTAGCGGGAGCTTTTCAGATACGCAGTATTTT.

The chain combines TRBV5-1 with TRBJ2-4; 8 bases line up with TRBD1. Germline CDR1 is SGHRS and CDR2 is YFSETQ. This CDR3 region has 17 residues. The V and J ends lost 0 bases and 5 bases, in that order; junction bases with no gene match: 10. DNA for the CDR3: TGCGCCAGCAGCTTGGGCTTTCGTCGGGGACAGGAAAACATTCAGTACTTC. Translated, it gives CASSLGFRRGQENIQYF.

The V call is TRBV12-3 or TRBV12-4, the J call TRBJ2-7; possibly TRBD1 for D (5 bases). The V end was cut by 5 bases, the J end by 3 bases, with 11 bases between. The CDR3 has 13 amino acids. Here the CDR3 reads CASSGLGVYEQYF. The CDR3 DNA is TGTGCCAGCAGTGGCTTAGGGGTCTACGAGCAGTACTTC.

The chain couples TRBV20-1 to TRBJ2-3; the match to TRBD2 covers 7 bases. The germline V gene encodes CDR1 DFQATT and CDR2 SNEGSKA (reference sequence). The V segment lost 6 bases and the J segment 0 bases; nucleotides outside the gene matches: 6. The CDR3 has 14 amino acids. The CDR3 bases are TGCAGTGCACAAAGCGGGGCTAGCACAGATACGCAGTATTTT. The encoded protein is CSAQSGASTDTQYF.

V gene TRBV3-1 combines with J gene TRBJ2-7, with D tentatively TRBD2 (7 bases). The CDR3 runs to 15 residues. Trimming removed 4 bases at V and 2 bases at J, with 15 bases between. Germline V gives CDR1 LGHDT, CDR2 YNNKEL (reference sequence). The CDR3 region is CASSPLGGATYEQYF. The CDR3 DNA sequence: TGTGCCAGCAGCCCCCTTGGGGGGGCGACCTACGAGCAGTACTTC.

The V gene is TRBV30, the J gene TRBJ1-1, with D tentatively TRBD1 (5 bases). Trimming shortened V by 3 bases and J by 10 bases, and 15 bases separated the two germline ends. CDR1 and CDR2 from the germline V gene are GTSNPN and SVGIG (reference sequence). CDR3 length: 12 amino acids. The CDR3 protein is CAWRGTNLRAFF. In nucleotides, the CDR3 is TGTGCCTGGAGGGGGACTAATTTGCGAGCTTTCTTT.